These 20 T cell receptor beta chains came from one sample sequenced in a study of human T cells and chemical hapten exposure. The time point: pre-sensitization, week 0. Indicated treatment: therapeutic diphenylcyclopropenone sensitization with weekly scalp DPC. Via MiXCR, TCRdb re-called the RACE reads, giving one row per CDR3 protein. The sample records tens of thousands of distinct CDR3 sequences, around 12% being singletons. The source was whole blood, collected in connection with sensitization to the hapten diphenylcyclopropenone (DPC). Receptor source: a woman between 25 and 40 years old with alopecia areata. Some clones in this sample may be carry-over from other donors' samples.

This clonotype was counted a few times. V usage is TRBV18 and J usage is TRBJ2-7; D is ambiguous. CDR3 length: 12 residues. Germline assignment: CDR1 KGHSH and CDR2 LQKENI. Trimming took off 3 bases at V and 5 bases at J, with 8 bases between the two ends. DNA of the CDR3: TGTGCCAGCTCACCGAAAGGAGACGAGCAGTACTTC. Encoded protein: CASSPKGDEQYF.

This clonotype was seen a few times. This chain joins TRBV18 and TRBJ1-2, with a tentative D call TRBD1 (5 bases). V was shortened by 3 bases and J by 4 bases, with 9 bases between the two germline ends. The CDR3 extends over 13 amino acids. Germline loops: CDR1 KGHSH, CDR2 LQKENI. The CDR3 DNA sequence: TGTGCCAGCTCACCGGGACTTACCTATGGCTACACCTTC. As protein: CASSPGLTYGYTF.

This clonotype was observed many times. The CDR3 region has the DNA TGTGCCAGCAGCTTAGAGGGGTACTCCTACAATGAGCAGTTCTTC. This translates into CASSLEGYSYNEQFF. The chain recombines TRBV7-2 with TRBJ2-1; maybe TRBD1 (5 bases). From germline, CDR1 is SGHTA and CDR2 FQGNSA. Trimming left V 1 base short and J 0 bases short, with 7 bases between. The CDR3 loop spans 15 amino acids.

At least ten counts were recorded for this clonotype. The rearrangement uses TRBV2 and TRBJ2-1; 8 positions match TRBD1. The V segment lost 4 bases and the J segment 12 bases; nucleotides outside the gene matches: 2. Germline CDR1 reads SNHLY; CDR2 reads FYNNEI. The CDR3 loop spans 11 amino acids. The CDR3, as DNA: TGTGCCAGCAGTGGGACAGGGTCGCAGTTCTTC. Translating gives CASSGTGSQFF.

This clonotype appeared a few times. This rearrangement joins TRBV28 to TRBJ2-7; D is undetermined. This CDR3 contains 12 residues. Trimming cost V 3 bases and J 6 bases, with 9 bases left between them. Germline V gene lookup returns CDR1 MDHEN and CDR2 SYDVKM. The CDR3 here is CASSFLASEQYF. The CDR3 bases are TGTGCCAGCAGTTTTTTGGCATCCGAGCAGTACTTC.

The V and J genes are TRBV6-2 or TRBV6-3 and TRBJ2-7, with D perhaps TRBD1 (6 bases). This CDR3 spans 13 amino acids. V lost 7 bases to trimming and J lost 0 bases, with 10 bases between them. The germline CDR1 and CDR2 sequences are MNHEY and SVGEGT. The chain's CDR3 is CASNADSSYEQYF. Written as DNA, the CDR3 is TGTGCCAGCAACGCGGACAGCTCCTACGAGCAGTACTTC.

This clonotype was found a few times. The CDR3 sequence: CASSRGGGTEAFF. Written as DNA, the CDR3 is TGTGCCAGCAGTCGGGGGGGAGGCACTGAAGCTTTCTTT. V is TRBV6-2 or TRBV6-3 and J is TRBJ1-1; tentative D call: TRBD1 (5 bases). The germline V gene encodes CDR1 MNHEY and CDR2 SVGEGT. The CDR3 loop spans 13 amino acids. Between the trimmed V and J ends, which lost 5 bases and 4 bases, there was a span of 11 bases.

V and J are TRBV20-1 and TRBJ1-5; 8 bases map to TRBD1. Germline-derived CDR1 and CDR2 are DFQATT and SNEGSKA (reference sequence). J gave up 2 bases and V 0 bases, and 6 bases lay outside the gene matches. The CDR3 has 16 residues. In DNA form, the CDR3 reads TGCAGTGCTAGAGATCCCAGGGGGCTAGGCAATCAGCCCCAGCATTTT. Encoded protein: CSARDPRGLGNQPQHF.

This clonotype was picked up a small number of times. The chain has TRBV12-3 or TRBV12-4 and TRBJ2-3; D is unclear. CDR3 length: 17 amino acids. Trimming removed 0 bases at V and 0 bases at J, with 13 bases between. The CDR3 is CASSLAWMLGSTDTQYF. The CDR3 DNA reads TGTGCCAGCAGTTTAGCGTGGATGCTGGGTAGCACAGATACGCAGTATTTT.

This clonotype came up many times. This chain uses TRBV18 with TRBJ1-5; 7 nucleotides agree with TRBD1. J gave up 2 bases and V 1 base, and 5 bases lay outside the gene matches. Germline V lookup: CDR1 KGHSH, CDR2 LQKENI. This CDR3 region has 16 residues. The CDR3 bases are TGTGCCAGCTCACCACAGGGGGCGGCGGGCAATCAGCCCCAGCATTTT. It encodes CASSPQGAAGNQPQHF.

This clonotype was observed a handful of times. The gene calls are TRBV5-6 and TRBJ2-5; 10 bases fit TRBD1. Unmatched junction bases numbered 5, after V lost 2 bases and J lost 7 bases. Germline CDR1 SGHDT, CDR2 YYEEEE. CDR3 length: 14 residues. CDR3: CASSFDRGRWTQYF. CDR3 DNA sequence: TGTGCCAGCAGCTTCGACAGGGGGCGGTGGACCCAGTACTTC.

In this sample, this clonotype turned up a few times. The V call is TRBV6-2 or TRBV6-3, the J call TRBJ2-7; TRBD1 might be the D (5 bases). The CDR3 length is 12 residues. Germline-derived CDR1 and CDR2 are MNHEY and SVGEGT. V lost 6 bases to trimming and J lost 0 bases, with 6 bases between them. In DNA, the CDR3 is TGTGCCAGCAGGACAGACTCCTACGAGCAGTACTTC. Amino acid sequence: CASRTDSYEQYF.

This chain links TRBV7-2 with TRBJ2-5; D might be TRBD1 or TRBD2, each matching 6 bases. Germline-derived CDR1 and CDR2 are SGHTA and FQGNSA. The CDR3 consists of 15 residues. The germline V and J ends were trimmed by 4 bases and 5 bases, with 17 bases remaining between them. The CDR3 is CASSSTRGEMETQYF. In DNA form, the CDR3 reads TGTGCCAGCAGCTCGACTAGGGGGGAGATGGAGACCCAGTACTTC.

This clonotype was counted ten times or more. The CDR3 reads CASSGQTSGVTDTQYF. The CDR3 DNA sequence: TGTGCCAGCAGCGGCCAAACTAGCGGGGTCACAGATACGCAGTATTTT. This sequence joins TRBV7-2 and TRBJ2-3, with 10 bases identical to TRBD2. The CDR3 extends over 16 amino acids. The V and J ends lost 5 bases and 2 bases, in that order; junction bases with no gene match: 7. CDR1 and CDR2 (germline): SGHTA, FQGNSA.

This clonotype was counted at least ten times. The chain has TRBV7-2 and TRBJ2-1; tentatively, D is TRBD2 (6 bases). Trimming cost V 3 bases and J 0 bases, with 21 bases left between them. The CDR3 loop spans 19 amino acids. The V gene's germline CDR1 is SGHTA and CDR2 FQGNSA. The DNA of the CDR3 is TGTGCCAGCAGCTTTAGGGGCACGGTCGGGCGGGACTCCTACAATGAGCAGTTCTTC. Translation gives CASSFRGTVGRDSYNEQFF.

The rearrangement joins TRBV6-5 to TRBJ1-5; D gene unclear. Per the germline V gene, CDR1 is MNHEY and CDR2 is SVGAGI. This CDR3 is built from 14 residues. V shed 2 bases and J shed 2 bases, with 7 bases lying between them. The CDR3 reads CASSYLGGNQPQHF. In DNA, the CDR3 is TGTGCCAGCAGTTACCTGGGTGGCAATCAGCCCCAGCATTTT.

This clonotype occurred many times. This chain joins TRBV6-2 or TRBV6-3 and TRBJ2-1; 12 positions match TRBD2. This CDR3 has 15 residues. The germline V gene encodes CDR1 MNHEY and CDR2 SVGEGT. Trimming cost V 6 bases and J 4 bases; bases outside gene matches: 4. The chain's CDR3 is CASSLTSGRYNEQFF. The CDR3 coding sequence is TGTGCCAGCAGCCTAACTAGCGGGAGGTACAATGAGCAGTTCTTC.

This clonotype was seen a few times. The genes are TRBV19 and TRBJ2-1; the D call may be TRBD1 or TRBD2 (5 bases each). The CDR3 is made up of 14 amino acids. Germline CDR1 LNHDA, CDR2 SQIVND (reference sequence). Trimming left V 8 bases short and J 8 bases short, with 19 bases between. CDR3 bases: TGTGCCAGTTCGCTCGGGGACCCCGTGGATGAGCAGTTCTTC. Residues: CASSLGDPVDEQFF.

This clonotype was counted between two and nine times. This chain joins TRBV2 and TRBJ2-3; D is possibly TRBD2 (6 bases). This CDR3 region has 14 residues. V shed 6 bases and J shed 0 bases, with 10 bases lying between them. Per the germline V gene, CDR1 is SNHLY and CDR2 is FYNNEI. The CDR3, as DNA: TGTGCCAGCAGGACGGGGGAGAGCACAGATACGCAGTATTTT. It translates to CASRTGESTDTQYF.

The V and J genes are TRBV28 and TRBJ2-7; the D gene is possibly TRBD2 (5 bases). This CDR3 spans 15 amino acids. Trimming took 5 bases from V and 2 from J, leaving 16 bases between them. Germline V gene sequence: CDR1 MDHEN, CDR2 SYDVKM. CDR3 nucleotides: TGTGCCAGCAGTCCCCGGGCCCCCGGGGCCTACGAGCAGTACTTC. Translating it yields CASSPRAPGAYEQYF.